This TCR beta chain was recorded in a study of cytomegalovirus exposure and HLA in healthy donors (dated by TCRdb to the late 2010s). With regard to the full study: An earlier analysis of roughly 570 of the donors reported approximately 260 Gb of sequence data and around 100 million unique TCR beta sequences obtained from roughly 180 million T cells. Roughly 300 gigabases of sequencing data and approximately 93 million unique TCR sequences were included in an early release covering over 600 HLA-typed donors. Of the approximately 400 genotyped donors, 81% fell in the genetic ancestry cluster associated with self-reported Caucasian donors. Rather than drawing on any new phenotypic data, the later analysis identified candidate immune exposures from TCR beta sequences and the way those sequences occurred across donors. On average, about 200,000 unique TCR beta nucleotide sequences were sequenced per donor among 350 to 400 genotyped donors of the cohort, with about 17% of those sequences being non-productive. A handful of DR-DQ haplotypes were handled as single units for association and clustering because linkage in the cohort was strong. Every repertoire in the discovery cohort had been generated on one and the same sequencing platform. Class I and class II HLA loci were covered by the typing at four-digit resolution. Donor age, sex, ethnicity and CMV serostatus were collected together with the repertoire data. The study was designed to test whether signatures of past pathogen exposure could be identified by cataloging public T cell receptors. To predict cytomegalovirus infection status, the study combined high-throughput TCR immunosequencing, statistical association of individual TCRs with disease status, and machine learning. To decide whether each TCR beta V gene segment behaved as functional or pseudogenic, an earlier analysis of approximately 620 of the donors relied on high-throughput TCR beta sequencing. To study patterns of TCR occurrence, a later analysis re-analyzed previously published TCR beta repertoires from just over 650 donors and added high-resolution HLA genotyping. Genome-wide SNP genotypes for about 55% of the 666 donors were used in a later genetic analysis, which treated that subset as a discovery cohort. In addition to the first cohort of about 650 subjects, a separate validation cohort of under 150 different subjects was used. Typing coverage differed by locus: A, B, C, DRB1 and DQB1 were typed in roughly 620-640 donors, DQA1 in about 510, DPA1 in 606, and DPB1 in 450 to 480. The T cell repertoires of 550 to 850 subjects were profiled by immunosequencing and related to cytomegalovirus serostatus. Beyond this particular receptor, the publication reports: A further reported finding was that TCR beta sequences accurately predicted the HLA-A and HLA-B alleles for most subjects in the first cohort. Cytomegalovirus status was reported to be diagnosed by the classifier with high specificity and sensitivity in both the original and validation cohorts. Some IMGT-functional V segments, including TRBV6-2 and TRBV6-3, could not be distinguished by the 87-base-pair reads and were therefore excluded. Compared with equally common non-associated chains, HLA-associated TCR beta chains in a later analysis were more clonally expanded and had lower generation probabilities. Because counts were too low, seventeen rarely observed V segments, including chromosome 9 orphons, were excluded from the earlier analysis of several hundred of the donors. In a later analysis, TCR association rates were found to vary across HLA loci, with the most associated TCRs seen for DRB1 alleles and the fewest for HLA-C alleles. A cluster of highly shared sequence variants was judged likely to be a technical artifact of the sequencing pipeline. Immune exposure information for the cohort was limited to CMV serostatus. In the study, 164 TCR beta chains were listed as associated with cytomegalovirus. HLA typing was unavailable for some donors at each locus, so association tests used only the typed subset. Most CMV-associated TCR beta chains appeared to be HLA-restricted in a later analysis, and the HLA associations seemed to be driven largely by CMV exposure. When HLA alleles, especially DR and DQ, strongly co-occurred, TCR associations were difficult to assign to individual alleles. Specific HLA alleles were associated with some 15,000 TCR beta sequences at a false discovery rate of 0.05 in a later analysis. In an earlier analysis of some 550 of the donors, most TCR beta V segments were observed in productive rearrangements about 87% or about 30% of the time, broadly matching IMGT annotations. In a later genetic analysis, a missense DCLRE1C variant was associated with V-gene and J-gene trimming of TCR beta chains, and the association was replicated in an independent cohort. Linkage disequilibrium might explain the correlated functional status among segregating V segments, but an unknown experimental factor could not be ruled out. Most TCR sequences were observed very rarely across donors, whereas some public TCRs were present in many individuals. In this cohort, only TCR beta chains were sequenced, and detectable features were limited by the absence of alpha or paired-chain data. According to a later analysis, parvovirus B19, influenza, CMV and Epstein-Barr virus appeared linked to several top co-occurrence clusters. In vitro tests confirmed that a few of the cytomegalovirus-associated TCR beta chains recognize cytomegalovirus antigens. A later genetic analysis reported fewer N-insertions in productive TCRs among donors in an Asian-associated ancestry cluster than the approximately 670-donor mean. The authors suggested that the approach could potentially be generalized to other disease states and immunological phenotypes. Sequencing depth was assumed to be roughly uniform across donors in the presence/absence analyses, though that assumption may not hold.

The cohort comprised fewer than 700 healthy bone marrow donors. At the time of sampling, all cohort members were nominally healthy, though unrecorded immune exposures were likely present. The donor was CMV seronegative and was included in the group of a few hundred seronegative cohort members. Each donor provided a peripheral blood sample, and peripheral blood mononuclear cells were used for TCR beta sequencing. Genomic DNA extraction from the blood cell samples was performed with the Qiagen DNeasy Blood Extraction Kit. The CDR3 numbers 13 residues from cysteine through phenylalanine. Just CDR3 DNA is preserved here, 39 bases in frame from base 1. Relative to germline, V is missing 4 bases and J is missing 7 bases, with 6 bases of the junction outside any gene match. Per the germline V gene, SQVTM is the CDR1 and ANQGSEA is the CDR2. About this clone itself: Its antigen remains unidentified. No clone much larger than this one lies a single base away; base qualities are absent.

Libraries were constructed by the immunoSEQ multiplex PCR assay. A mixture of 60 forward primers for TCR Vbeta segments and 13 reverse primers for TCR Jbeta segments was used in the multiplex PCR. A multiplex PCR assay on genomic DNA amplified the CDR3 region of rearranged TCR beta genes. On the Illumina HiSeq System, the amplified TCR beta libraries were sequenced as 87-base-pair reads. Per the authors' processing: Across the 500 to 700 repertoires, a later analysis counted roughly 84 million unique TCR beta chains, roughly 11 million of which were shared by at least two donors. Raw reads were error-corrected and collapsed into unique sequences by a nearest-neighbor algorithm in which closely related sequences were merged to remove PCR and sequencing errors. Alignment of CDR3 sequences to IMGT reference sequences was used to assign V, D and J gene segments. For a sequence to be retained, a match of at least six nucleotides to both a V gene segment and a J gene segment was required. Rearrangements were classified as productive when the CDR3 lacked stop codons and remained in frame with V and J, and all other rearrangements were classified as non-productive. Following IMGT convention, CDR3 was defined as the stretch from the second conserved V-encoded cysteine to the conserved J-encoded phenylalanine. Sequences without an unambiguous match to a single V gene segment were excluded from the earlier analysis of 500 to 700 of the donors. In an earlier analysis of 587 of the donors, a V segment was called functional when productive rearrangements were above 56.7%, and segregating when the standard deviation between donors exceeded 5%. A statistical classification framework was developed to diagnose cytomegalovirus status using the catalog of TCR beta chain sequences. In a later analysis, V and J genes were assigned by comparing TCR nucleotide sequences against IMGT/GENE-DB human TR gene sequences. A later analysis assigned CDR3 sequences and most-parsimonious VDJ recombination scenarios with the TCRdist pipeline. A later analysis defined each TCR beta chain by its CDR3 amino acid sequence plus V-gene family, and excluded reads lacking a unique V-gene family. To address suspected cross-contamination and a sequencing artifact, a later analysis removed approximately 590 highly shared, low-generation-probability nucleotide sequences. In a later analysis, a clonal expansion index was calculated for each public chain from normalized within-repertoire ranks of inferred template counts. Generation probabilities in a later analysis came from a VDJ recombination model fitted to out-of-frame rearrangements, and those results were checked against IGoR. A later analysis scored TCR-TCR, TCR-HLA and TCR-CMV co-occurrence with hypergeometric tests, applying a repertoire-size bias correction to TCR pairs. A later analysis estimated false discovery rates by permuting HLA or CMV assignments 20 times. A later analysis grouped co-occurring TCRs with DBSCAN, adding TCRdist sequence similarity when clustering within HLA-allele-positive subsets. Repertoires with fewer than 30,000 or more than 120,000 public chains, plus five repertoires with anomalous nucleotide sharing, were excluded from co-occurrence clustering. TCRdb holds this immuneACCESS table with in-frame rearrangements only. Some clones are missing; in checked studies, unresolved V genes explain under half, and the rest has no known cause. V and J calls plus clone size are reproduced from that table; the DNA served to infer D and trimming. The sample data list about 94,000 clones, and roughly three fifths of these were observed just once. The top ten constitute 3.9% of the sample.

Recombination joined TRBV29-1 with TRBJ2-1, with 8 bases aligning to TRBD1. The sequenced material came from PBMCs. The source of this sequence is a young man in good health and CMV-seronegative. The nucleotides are TGCAGCGTTGGGACAGGGACGTTGAATGAGCAGTTCTTC. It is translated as CSVGTGTLNEQFF.